This TCR beta chain derives from a study of blood T cell repertoires in COVID-19. Across the study: Researchers got acute and convalescent COVID-19 samples from the United States, Italy and Spain.

The CDR3 contains 14 residues. With 5 bases clipped from V and 2 bases from J, the junction kept 6 bases outside the gene matches. In germline, CDR1 is MNHEY, CDR2 SMNVEV (reference sequence). Repertoires were generated with immunoSEQ multiplex PCR, while TCRdb's copy carries only in-frame clones and drops some. The sample holds roughly 200,000 clones, approximately 88% seen once. The genes are TRBV27 and TRBJ2-7, with 7 bases lining up with TRBD1. This sequence originates from a woman under 40 with acute or convalescent COVID-19. The sequenced sample was peripheral blood. For the CDR3, the DNA is TGTGCCAGCAGTGCCCAAGGGACAGCCTACGAGCAGTACTTC. It specifies CASSAQGTAYEQYF.